This T cell receptor (beta chain) was found in a study of cytotoxic CD8 clonotypes in ibrutinib-treated CLL. Germline CDR1 GTSNPN, CDR2 SVGIG (reference sequence). After removal of 5 bases from V and 3 bases from J, the junction contained 13 bases not matched to a gene. The CDR3 spans 15 residues. The method was immunoSEQ multiplex PCR; TCRdb's version includes in-frame clones alone and lacks a portion of them. The repertoire consists of about 140,000 clones, with roughly 80% occurring once and the leading ten covering approximately 28%. The gene calls are TRBV30 and TRBJ2-7; TRBD1 agrees at 7 bases. This TCR was recovered from a human donor with chronic lymphocytic leukemia. The material was PBMCs, obtained after 12 months of ibrutinib treatment. This chain's CDR3 is CAWSVGYPGGYEQYF. The CDR3 DNA reads as TGTGCCTGGTCAGTGGGGTACCCAGGGGGCTACGAGCAGTACTTC.